This T cell receptor beta chain was profiled in a study of blood T cell repertoires in COVID-19. The CDR3 totals 14 residues. With V trimmed by 7 bases and J by 2 bases, 4 bases remained unmatched. Germline V gene lookup returns CDR1 SNHLY and CDR2 FYNNEI. The method was immunoSEQ multiplex PCR; TCRdb's version includes in-frame clones alone and lacks a portion of them. The data show about 150,000 clones, roughly 81% seen once. Specimen: peripheral blood. The TCR sequence derives from a woman aged 55-70 years with COVID-19, enrolled during active disease. The genes are TRBV2 and TRBJ2-2; TRBD1 agrees at 7 bases. The DNA for the CDR3 is TGTGCCAGCATCGGGACAGTCAACACCGGGGAGCTGTTTTTT. Residues: CASIGTVNTGELFF.